This TCR beta chain is drawn from a study of vaccination effects on CD4 cells after COVID-19. As to this clone: The antigen remains unidentified.

Profiling relied on immunoSEQ multiplex PCR, and the TCRdb table lists in-frame clones only, not all of them. The sample holds 9,500 to 13,000 clones, roughly 70% seen once. CD4+ T cells specific for antigen were expanded with viral peptide pools by the ViraFEST assay before sequencing. CD4+ T cell isolation took place after more than eight days of culture. Germline-derived CDR1 and CDR2 are MNHEY and SVGAGI. Trimming took off 8 bases at V and 4 bases at J, with 5 bases between the two ends. The CDR3 sequence is 11 residues long. The sequence came from a human donor who received a COVID-19 vaccine. The source was CD4+ T cells from PBMCs cultured with HCoV-229E spike peptides, collected before COVID-19 vaccination. The chain combines TRBV6-5 with TRBJ2-2, with D uncertain. CDR3 in DNA: TGTGCCAGCCGCAGCACCGGGGAGCTGTTTTTT. This gives the protein CASRSTGELFF.